The entry below gives a single T cell receptor beta chain sequence along with its context. The CDR3 contains 15 residues. CDR1 SGHRS and CDR2 YFSETQ come from the germline V gene. Trimming at V came to 1 base and at J to 4 bases, leaving 6 bases not matched to a gene. This table comes from immunoSEQ multiplex PCR, and its TCRdb copy is limited to in-frame clones, with some not included. The table includes about 490,000 clones, approximately 83% detected once. This sample was included in a study of blood T cell repertoires in COVID-19. Turning to the study itself: Both acute and convalescent COVID-19 samples were obtained from the United States, Italy and Spain. T cells, B-cell-depleted T cells, or PBMCs supplied cDNA or gDNA.

The receptor was isolated from a human donor in a cohort sampled during active COVID-19. Sequencing input: peripheral blood. V and J are TRBV5-1 and TRBJ1-1; TRBD1 aligns across 8 bases. The CDR3 sequence: CASSLTGQGGTEAFF. The DNA of the CDR3 is TGCGCCAGCAGCTTGACCGGACAGGGCGGCACTGAAGCTTTCTTT.